This T cell receptor (beta chain) came from a study of blood T cell repertoires in COVID-19. Germline V gives CDR1 SQVTM, CDR2 ANQGSEA. V was cut by 2 bases and J by 2 bases, with 21 bases left in between. The CDR3 is 17 amino acids. Cohort placement rested on clinical history that participants reported themselves. Only in-frame clones appear in the TCRdb table, and some are missing; sequencing was by immunoSEQ multiplex PCR. The sample has 200,000 to 250,000 clones, around 87% seen once. This clone was detected once. Sequenced input: PBMCs or T cells enriched from blood (not recorded which). V gene TRBV29-1 combines with J gene TRBJ1-2; D gene unclear. The TCR was taken from a woman aged 18-35 years in a cohort exposed to, infected with or recovered from COVID-19 (not recorded which). CDR3 protein: CSVEIPPSGIGNYGYTF. The CDR3 bases are TGCAGCGTTGAAATTCCCCCGTCTGGTATTGGCAACTATGGCTACACCTTC. The entire variable domain, with the rest obtained from reference TRBV29-1 and TRBJ1-2, is as follows: SAVISQKPSRDICQRGTSLTIQCQVDSQVTMMFWYRQQPGQSLTLIATANQGSEATYESGFVIDKFPISRPNLTFSTLTVSNMSPEDSSIYLCSVEIPPSGIGNYGYTFGSGTRLTVV.